The rows below give T cell receptor beta chains drawn from one sample of a study of cytomegalovirus exposure and HLA in healthy donors. TCRdb's copy holds only in-frame clones and misses some; the assay was immunoSEQ multiplex PCR. The clone table shows roughly 51,000 clones, with the ten largest holding 2.1%. Sample: PBMCs. Source of these receptors: a middle-aged woman in good health and CMV-seronegative. The CDR3 runs from the conserved cysteine through the conserved F or W. The D gene is left open where the match is weak.

D gene	V gene	J gene	CDR3 protein	CDR3 DNA
TRBD2	TRBV2	TRBJ2-2	CACASGRAGTGELFF	TGTGCCTGCGCTAGCGGGAGGGCCGGGACCGGGGAGCTGTTTTTT
TRBD2	TRBV2	TRBJ2-7	CASRGLASSYEQYF	TGTGCCAGCAGGGGACTAGCGAGCTCCTACGAGCAGTACTTC
-	TRBV18	TRBJ2-3	CASSPQASTDTQYF	TGTGCCAGCTCACCGCAGGCTAGCACAGATACGCAGTATTTT
TRBD2	TRBV6-5	TRBJ2-1	CASSYLGEGNEQFF	TGTGCCAGCAGTTACTTAGGGGAGGGCAATGAGCAGTTCTTC
-	TRBV29-1	TRBJ2-2	CSVRGGVTGELFF	TGCAGCGTTCGTGGCGGGGTCACCGGGGAGCTGTTTTTT
-	TRBV18	TRBJ1-1	CASSESWNTEAFF	TGTGCCAGCTCAGAGTCCTGGAACACTGAAGCTTTCTTT
-	TRBV6-1	TRBJ1-2	CASSERQNYGYTF	TGTGCCAGCAGTGAAAGACAGAACTATGGCTACACCTTC
-	TRBV6-6	TRBJ1-5	CASSYIQGSNQPQHF	TGTGCCAGCAGTTACATACAGGGTTCCAATCAGCCCCAGCATTTT
TRBD1	TRBV2	TRBJ1-1	CARRQGVGAFF	TGTGCCAGGAGACAGGGGGTGGGAGCTTTCTTT
TRBD2	TRBV13	TRBJ2-5	CASSLETSGGRDQYF	TGTGCCAGCAGCTTAGAGACTAGCGGGGGCCGAGACCAGTACTTC
-	TRBV2	TRBJ2-5	CASEPRIPTLQETQYF	TGTGCCAGTGAGCCGAGGATTCCGACCCTTCAAGAGACCCAGTACTTC
TRBD2	TRBV5-1	TRBJ2-7	CASSLTGTSRFYEQYF	TGCGCCAGCAGCTTAACCGGGACTAGCAGATTCTACGAGCAGTACTTC
TRBD2	TRBV7-9	TRBJ2-1	CASSLIAGGDEQFF	TGTGCCAGCAGCTTGATAGCGGGAGGGGATGAGCAGTTCTTC
TRBD1	TRBV5-8	TRBJ1-5	CASSPRTGHQPQHF	TGTGCCAGCAGCCCCCGGACAGGGCATCAGCCCCAGCATTTT
-	TRBV18	TRBJ2-7	CASSPPVAGSYEQYF	TGTGCCAGCTCACCACCAGTTGCCGGGTCGTACGAGCAGTACTTC
TRBD1	TRBV6-1	TRBJ1-2	CASRDGQAFSYGYTF	TGTGCCAGCAGGGATGGACAGGCTTTCAGCTATGGCTACACCTTC
-	TRBV6-5	TRBJ1-1	CASSYQGPNTEAFF	TGTGCCAGCAGTTACCAGGGTCCGAACACTGAAGCTTTCTTT
-	TRBV6-5	TRBJ1-4	CASSPRTDSNEKLFF	TGTGCCAGCAGTCCTAGGACAGACAGTAATGAAAAACTGTTTTTT
-	TRBV29-1	TRBJ1-1	CSVEDLRGNTEAFF	TGCAGCGTTGAAGATCTTAGAGGGAACACTGAAGCTTTCTTT
-	TRBV19	TRBJ2-2	CASSPTLAMGGELFF	TGTGCCAGTAGCCCTACCCTAGCGATGGGCGGGGAGCTGTTTTTT
TRBD2	TRBV7-2	TRBJ2-3	CASSLVGVAGADTQYF	TGTGCCAGCAGCTTAGTCGGGGTAGCGGGTGCAGATACGCAGTATTTT
-	TRBV7-6	TRBJ2-6	CASSPVDSGANVLTF	TGTGCCAGCAGCCCGGTCGACTCTGGGGCCAACGTCCTGACTTTC
TRBD1	TRBV5-1	TRBJ1-4	CASRSGTEGEKLFF	TGCGCCAGCAGATCGGGGACAGAGGGTGAAAAACTGTTTTTT
TRBD2	TRBV6-6	TRBJ2-3	CASRRLAGDVTDTQYF	TGTGCCAGCAGAAGACTAGCGGGAGATGTTACAGATACGCAGTATTTT
TRBD2	TRBV4-3	TRBJ2-1	CASSQAAGGPSHNEQFF	TGCGCCAGCAGCCAAGCCGCGGGGGGACCCTCCCACAATGAGCAGTTCTTC
TRBD1	TRBV6-5	TRBJ1-5	CASRGTGSSQPQHF	TGTGCCAGCAGGGGGACAGGGTCGTCCCAGCCCCAGCATTTT
-	TRBV27	TRBJ2-7	CASSFTVKPYEQYF	TGTGCCAGCAGTTTCACGGTCAAGCCCTACGAGCAGTACTTC